This TCR beta chain originates from a study of blood T cell repertoires in COVID-19. On the study more broadly: Samples came from the United States, Italy and Spain, spanning acute and convalescent COVID-19.

Produced via immunoSEQ multiplex PCR; TCRdb's table is partial and in-frame only. The sample carries some 70,000 clones, about 89% recorded once. Germline CDR1 and CDR2: SEHNR and FQNEAQ (reference sequence). The length of the CDR3 is 17 residues. V shed 4 bases, J shed 4 bases, and the junction held 12 bases outside the gene matches. The chain carries TRBV7-9 and TRBJ1-1; 10 bases fit TRBD1. Sequencing was performed on peripheral blood. The sequence came from a man aged 50 to 59 with active COVID-19. CDR3 loop: CASSSPLGQGLGTEAFF. DNA of the CDR3: TGTGCCAGCAGCTCCCCATTGGGACAGGGGTTGGGCACTGAAGCTTTCTTT.